The rows below give T cell receptor beta chains drawn from one sample of a study of vaccination and CD4 T cells after COVID-19. TCRdb independently ran MiXCR on the PCR reads; one entry per CDR3 protein. The table lists around 16,000 distinct CDR3 sequences, roughly 75% of them singletons. The antigens these receptors bind are not known. The sample in question was CD4+ T cells from blood, cultured in vitro, obtained after SARS-CoV-2 vaccination. These receptors were taken from a human donor who received a COVID-19 vaccine. Each CDR3 is given with its conserved first and last residue. A D gene is named only where the DNA matches it firmly. The size field is filled for only some rows; it gives once, few, many or a size class.

TRBV7-2	TRBJ2-5	TRBD2	.	TGTGCCAGCAGCGCGGGGACTAGCGGGTGGGAGACCCAGTACTTC	CASSAGTSGWETQYF
TRBV2	TRBJ1-6	.	.	TGTGCCAGCAGTGTGGGGAGAGGCTCCTATAATTCACCCCTCCACTTT	CASSVGRGSYNSPLHF
TRBV28	TRBJ1-2	TRBD1	.	TGTGCCAGCAGTTCTAACAGGGGGCTTGGTGGCTACACCTTC	CASSSNRGLGGYTF
TRBV20-1	TRBJ2-4	.	.	TGCAGTGCTAGAGATTTGCAAGATTTGTGGAACATTCAGTACTTC	CSARDLQDLWNIQYF
TRBV6-1	TRBJ1-3	TRBD1	.	TGTGCCAGCAGGGGGACAGTCTTCTCTGGAAACACCATATATTTT	CASRGTVFSGNTIYF
TRBV6-1	TRBJ1-3	.	.	TGTGCCAGCATTACAGGGATCGGTGGAAACACCATATATTTT	CASITGIGGNTIYF
TRBV27	TRBJ2-5	.	.	TGTGCCAGCAGTTCCCAGTACCAAGAGACCCAGTACTTC	CASSSQYQETQYF
TRBV5-4	TRBJ1-2	.	.	TGTGCCAGCAGCTTGGTCCAGGGACAAAACTATGGCTACACCTTC	CASSLVQGQNYGYTF
TRBV6-1	TRBJ2-1	.	.	TGTGCCAGCAGGGGCTCTACTAGCCCCCAGCAGTTCTTC	CASRGSTSPQQFF
TRBV20-1	TRBJ2-3	TRBD2	.	TGCAGTGCTTCCGGACTAGCGGGTCGGACAGATACGCAGTATTTT	CSASGLAGRTDTQYF
TRBV2	TRBJ1-6	TRBD1	.	TGTGCCAGCTTCTTGGACAGGGGAGGAGTTGGTTCACCCCTCCACTTT	CASFLDRGGVGSPLHF
TRBV20-1	TRBJ2-2	.	.	TGCAGTGCCCCCCGCGGGTCTGAAGGCACCGGGGAGCTGTTTTTT	CSAPRGSEGTGELFF
TRBV12-3/TRBV12-4	TRBJ1-2	.	.	TGTGCCAGCAGTGGATCAGATCACTATGGCTACACCTTC	CASSGSDHYGYTF
TRBV6-5	TRBJ1-3	TRBD1	.	TGTGCCAGCAGCTACTCGACAGGGGGCTCTGGAAACACCATATATTTT	CASSYSTGGSGNTIYF
TRBV6-1	TRBJ2-7	TRBD1	.	TGTGCCAGCAGTCTTACAGGGGGGAGGCAGTACTTC	CASSLTGGRQYF
TRBV7-8	TRBJ1-1	.	once	TGTGCCAGCAGCTCCAGGACGCATGAAGCTTTCTTT	CASSSRTHEAFF
TRBV20-1	TRBJ1-1	.	.	TGCAGTGCTAGAGCCGACAGAAACACTGAAGCTTTCTTT	CSARADRNTEAFF
TRBV15	TRBJ1-3	TRBD1	.	TGTGCCACCAGCAGAGCCCTTCCACAGGGGGCTGGAAACACCATATATTTT	CATSRALPQGAGNTIYF
TRBV6-5	TRBJ2-1	TRBD2	once	TGTGCCAGCAGTTACTCCCGGGAACTAGCGGGAGACAATGAGCAGTTCTTC	CASSYSRELAGDNEQFF
TRBV19	TRBJ1-4	.	.	TGTGCCAGTAGCCAAGACGGCTTTGGTGTTGAAAAACTGTTTTTT	CASSQDGFGVEKLFF
TRBV7-9	TRBJ2-7	TRBD1	.	TGTGCCAGCAGCTTCTCCGGGACAGGGACCTACGAGCAGTACTTC	CASSFSGTGTYEQYF
TRBV6-1	TRBJ2-3	TRBD2	.	TGTGCCAGCAGTGGCATAGCGGGGGGGCCGTTGGCCCCAGATACGCAGTATTTT	CASSGIAGGPLAPDTQYF
TRBV7-3	TRBJ1-2	.	few	TGTGCCAGCAGCTTAAAGGGAGGGGCGGGCGGCTACACCTTC	CASSLKGGAGGYTF
TRBV6-5	TRBJ1-5	.	.	TGTGCCAGCAGTTACATCTCAGGGTTCAATCAGCCCCAGCATTTT	CASSYISGFNQPQHF
TRBV2	TRBJ2-5	TRBD2	.	TGTGCCAGCAGTGTAGCGGGGGTTCAAGAGACCCAGTACTTC	CASSVAGVQETQYF
TRBV2	TRBJ1-2	.	.	TGTGCCAGCACCTTACTACGGGGCAGAGAGGGCTACACCTTC	CASTLLRGREGYTF
TRBV15	TRBJ1-6	.	.	TGTGCCACCAGCAGAGAGAAAATTCTAGGTTCACCCCTCCACTTT	CATSREKILGSPLHF
TRBV19	TRBJ2-3	TRBD1	medium-sized	TGTGCCAGTAGTACTTACAGGGGAGTGGGCACAGATACGCAGTATTTT	CASSTYRGVGTDTQYF
TRBV5-1	TRBJ2-5	.	.	TGCGCCAGCAGCAGAAGTCCGGGACACAATCAAGAGACCCAGTACTTC	CASSRSPGHNQETQYF
TRBV2	TRBJ2-7	.	few	TGTGCCAGCAGGGGGATACGAAGCTCCTACGAGCAGTACTTC	CASRGIRSSYEQYF
TRBV20-1	TRBJ2-1	.	.	TGCAGTGCTAGAGATGGTTCCGTGGCCGGGGCCGCTGAGCAGTTCTTC	CSARDGSVAGAAEQFF
TRBV20-1	TRBJ1-2	TRBD1	.	TGCAGTGCTTGGGACAGGGACCTTGGTGGCTACACCTTC	CSAWDRDLGGYTF
TRBV6-1	TRBJ1-5	.	once	TGTGCCAGCAGTGAACTTACAGGGACGGGCAATCAGCCCCAGCATTTT	CASSELTGTGNQPQHF
TRBV24-1	TRBJ1-5	.	few	TGTGCCACCAGTGACAGGACCAATCAGCCCCAGCATTTT	CATSDRTNQPQHF
TRBV20-1	TRBJ2-7	.	.	TGCAGTGCTTTGTCGGGACGGACCCTCTACGAGCAGTACTTC	CSALSGRTLYEQYF
TRBV6-1	TRBJ2-5	TRBD1	.	TGTGCCAGCAGGCAAACAGGGGGCGCACAGGAGACCCAGTACTTC	CASRQTGGAQETQYF
TRBV20-1	TRBJ1-1	.	.	TGCAGTGCTAGAGATCGACGTCTTGGCAGCCTGAACACTGAAGCTTTCTTT	CSARDRRLGSLNTEAFF
TRBV19	TRBJ1-2	TRBD1	.	TGTGCCAGTAGTATAGCAGGGGGCGCCTCAGGAGGCTACACCTTC	CASSIAGGASGGYTF
TRBV27	TRBJ1-6	.	.	TGTGCCAGCAGTTTACAGGTCAGCGGCGGGTACTCACCCCTCCACTTT	CASSLQVSGGYSPLHF
TRBV20-1	TRBJ1-6	.	.	TGCAGTGCTAGAGATAGGGTGGGAGGGGCTCTTAATTCACCCCTCCACTTT	CSARDRVGGALNSPLHF
TRBV6-1	TRBJ2-7	TRBD1	once	TGTGCCAGCAACCGGGACAGGGCATTGGACGAGCAGTACTTC	CASNRDRALDEQYF
TRBV4-1	TRBJ2-3	TRBD1	.	TGCGCCAGCAGCCAAGGTATGCGGCAGGGGGCCGCCGATACGCAGTATTTT	CASSQGMRQGAADTQYF